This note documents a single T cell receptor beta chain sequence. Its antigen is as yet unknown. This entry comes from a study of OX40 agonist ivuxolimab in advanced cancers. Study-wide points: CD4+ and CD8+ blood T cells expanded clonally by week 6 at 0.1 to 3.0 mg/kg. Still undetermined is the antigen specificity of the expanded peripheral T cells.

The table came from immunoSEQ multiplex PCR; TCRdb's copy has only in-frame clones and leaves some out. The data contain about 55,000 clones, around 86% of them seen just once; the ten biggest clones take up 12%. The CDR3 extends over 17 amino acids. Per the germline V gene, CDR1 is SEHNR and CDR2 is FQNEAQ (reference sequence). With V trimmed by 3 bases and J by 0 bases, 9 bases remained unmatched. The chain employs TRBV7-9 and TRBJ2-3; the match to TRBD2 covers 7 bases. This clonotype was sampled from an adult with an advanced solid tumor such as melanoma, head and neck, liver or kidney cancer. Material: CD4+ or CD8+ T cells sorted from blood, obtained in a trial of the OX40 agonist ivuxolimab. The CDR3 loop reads CASSFSGAGLSTDTQYF. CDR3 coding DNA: TGTGCCAGCAGCTTTTCCGGAGCGGGACTCAGCACAGATACGCAGTATTTT.